Listed below are T cell receptor beta chains from one sample, sequenced in a study of blood T cell repertoires in COVID-19. This table comes from immunoSEQ multiplex PCR, and its TCRdb copy is limited to in-frame clones, with some not included. The sample consists of fewer than 200,000 clones, 70% to 90% of them appearing once. The sample taken for sequencing was peripheral blood. The source of these receptors is an older woman with COVID-19, enrolled during active disease. CDR3s include the opening cysteine and the closing phenylalanine or tryptophan. The D gene is left open where the match is weak. Clone size is shown for a subset of rows, as once, few, many or a class of expanded clone.

j_call clone_size d_call v_call cdr3_nt cdr3_aa
TRBJ2-2 - TRBD2 TRBV18 TGTGCCAGCTCACCAAGGCTAGCGGGGAACACCGGGGAGCTGTTTTTT CASSPRLAGNTGELFF
TRBJ2-2 - TRBD2 TRBV6-5 TGTGCCAGCAGGAGATGGGGGGGGAACGCCGGGGAGCTGTTTTTT CASRRWGGNAGELFF
TRBJ2-3 - TRBD1 TRBV27 TGTGCCAGCAGTTACAGGGGGCAGGCAGATACGCAGTATTTT CASSYRGQADTQYF
TRBJ2-3 - - TRBV3-1/TRBV3-2 TGTGCCAGCAGCCAAGATCCCAGAGGGTTCGATGGGCGCACAGATACGCAGTATTTT CASSQDPRGFDGRTDTQYF
TRBJ2-4 once TRBD1 TRBV6-5 TGTGCCAGCACCCTGGGACAGCCAAACATTCAGTACTTC CASTLGQPNIQYF
TRBJ1-2 - TRBD1 TRBV6-5 TGTGCCGTCACCGGGACAGGGTATGGCTACACCTTC CAVTGTGYGYTF
TRBJ2-2 - TRBD2 TRBV7-2 TGTGCCAGCAGCCAGATTACTAGCGGGGGCCCCCGGGGCGGGGAGCTGTTTTTT CASSQITSGGPRGGELFF
TRBJ1-5 - - TRBV11-2 TGTGCCAGCAGCCGGGGGGTGAATAGCAATCAGCCCCAGCATTTT CASSRGVNSNQPQHF
TRBJ1-3 - TRBD1 TRBV2 TGTGCCAGCACTACCACAGGGGTCGGAAACACCATATATTTT CASTTTGVGNTIYF
TRBJ1-2 - - TRBV20-1 TGCAGTGCCAGGGATGGCTACACCTTC CSARDGYTF
TRBJ2-2 - - TRBV24-1 TGTGCCACCTCCCCTGAGGGCCAAAACACCGGGGAGCTGTTTTTT CATSPEGQNTGELFF
TRBJ2-7 once TRBD2 TRBV13 TGTGCCAGCAGCTTAAACGAGCGGGACTACGAGCAGTACTTC CASSLNERDYEQYF
TRBJ1-3 - - TRBV5-6 TGTGCCAGCAGCTTCAGGGCGTTCTCTGGAAACACCATATATTTT CASSFRAFSGNTIYF
TRBJ2-3 - - TRBV6-1 TGTGCCAGCAGTGAAGCTGGCCTTCGCACAGATACGCAGTATTTT CASSEAGLRTDTQYF
TRBJ1-1 - - TRBV7-9 TGTGCCAGCAGCTTAGAGGATTACCCAGGGAGGGGTGAAGCTTTCTTT CASSLEDYPGRGEAFF
TRBJ1-1 - TRBD1 TRBV5-6 TGTGCCAGCAGCATCCGGGACAGGGGGTACCTTGAAGCTTTCTTT CASSIRDRGYLEAFF
TRBJ1-2 - TRBD1 TRBV11-2 TGTGCCAGCAGCTCCGGACAGGGTTGGTATGGCTACACCTTC CASSSGQGWYGYTF
TRBJ1-5 - - TRBV19 TGTGCCAGTAGTATCCCTTATAGCAATCAGCCCCAGCATTTT CASSIPYSNQPQHF
TRBJ1-3 - - TRBV13 TGTGCCAGCAGCTTCGGGACTGGAAACACCATATATTTT CASSFGTGNTIYF
TRBJ2-5 few TRBD1 TRBV18 TGTGCCAGCTCACCGCCGGCAGGGGGAATACGAGAGACCCAGTACTTC CASSPPAGGIRETQYF
TRBJ2-3 once - TRBV10-3 TGTGCCATCAGTGTGGGCGGGGTGGCAGATACGCAGTATTTT CAISVGGVADTQYF
TRBJ1-6 few TRBD1 TRBV5-6 TGTGCCAGCACCATATGGGACAGGGGGCTTTCACCCCTCCACTTT CASTIWDRGLSPLHF
TRBJ1-2 once TRBD1 TRBV6-5 TGTGCCAGCAGTTTGGACAGGGGGAACTATGGCTACACCTTC CASSLDRGNYGYTF